This T cell receptor beta chain emerged from a study of blood T cells in healthy people across ages. Through a sample-barcoded 5' primer and a J-beta primer mix, a second PCR was run for roughly 7 to 11 cycles. TCRdb redid the calling of the 5' RACE reads with MiXCR, one entry per CDR3 protein. The sample contains around 800,000 distinct CDR3 sequences, under 80% of which appear only once. V was clipped by 3 bases and J by 1 base; unmatched bases: 6. There are 16 residues in the CDR3. Germline loops: CDR1 SGHTA, CDR2 FQGNSA. Specimen: blood. This receptor was identified in a man aged 25-45 years in good health. The V call is TRBV7-2, the J call TRBJ2-3, with 8 bases aligning to TRBD1. CDR3 amino acids: CASSFAGGVGTDTQYF. CDR3 DNA sequence: TGTGCCAGCAGCTTCGCAGGGGGCGTTGGCACAGATACGCAGTATTTT.